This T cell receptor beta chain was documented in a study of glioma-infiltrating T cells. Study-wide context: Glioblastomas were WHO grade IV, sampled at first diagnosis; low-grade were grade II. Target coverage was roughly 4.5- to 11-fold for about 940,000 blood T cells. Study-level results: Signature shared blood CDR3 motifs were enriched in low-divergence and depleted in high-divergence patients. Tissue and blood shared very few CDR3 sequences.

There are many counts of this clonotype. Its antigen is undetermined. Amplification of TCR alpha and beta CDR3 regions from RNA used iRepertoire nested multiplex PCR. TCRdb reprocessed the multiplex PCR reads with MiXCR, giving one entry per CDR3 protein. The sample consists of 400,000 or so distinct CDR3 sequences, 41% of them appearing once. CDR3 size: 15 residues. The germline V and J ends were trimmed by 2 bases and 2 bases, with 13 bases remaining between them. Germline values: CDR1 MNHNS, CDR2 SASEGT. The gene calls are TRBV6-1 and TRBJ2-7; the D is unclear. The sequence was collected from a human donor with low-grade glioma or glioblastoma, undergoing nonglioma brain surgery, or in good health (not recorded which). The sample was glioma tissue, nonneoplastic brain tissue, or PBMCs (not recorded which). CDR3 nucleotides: TGTGCCAGCAGTGAACCATTTAAGGGTACCTACGAGCAGTACTTC. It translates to CASSEPFKGTYEQYF.